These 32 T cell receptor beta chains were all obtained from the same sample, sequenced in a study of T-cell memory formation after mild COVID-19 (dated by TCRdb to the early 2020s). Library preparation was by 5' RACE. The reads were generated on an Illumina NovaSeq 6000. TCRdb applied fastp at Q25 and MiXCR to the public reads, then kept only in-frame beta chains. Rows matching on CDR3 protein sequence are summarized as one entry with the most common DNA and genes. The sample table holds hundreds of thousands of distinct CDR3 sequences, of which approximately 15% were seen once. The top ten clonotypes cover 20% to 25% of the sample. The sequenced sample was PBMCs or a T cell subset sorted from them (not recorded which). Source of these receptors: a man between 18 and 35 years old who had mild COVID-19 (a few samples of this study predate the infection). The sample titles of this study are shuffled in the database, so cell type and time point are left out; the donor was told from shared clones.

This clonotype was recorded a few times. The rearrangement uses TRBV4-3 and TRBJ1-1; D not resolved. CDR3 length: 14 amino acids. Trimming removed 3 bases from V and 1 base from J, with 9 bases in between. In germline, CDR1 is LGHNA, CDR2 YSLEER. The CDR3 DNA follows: TGCGCCAGCAGCCAGGAGGAGTGGAACACTGAAGCTTTCTTT. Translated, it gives CASSQEEWNTEAFF.

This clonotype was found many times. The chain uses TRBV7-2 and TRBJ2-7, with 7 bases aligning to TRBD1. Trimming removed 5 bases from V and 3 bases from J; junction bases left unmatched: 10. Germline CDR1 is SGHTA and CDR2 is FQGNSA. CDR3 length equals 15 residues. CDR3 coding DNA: TGTGCCAGCAGCCAAACTAGGGCAGGGGGCTACGAGCAGTACTTC. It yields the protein CASSQTRAGGYEQYF. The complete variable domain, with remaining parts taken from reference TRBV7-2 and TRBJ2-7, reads GAGVSQSPSNKVTEKGKDVELRCDPISGHTALYWYRQSLGQGLEFLIYFQGNSAPDKSGLPSDRFSAERTGGSVSTLTIQRTQQEDSAVYLCASSQTRAGGYEQYFGPGTRLTVT.

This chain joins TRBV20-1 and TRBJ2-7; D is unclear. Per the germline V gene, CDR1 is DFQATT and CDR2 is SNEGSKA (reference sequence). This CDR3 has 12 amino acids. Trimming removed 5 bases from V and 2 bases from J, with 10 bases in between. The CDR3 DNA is TGCAGTGCTCAATCCCCCACCTACGAGCAGTACGTC. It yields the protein CSAQSPTYEQYV.

The chain's CDR3 is CASSLGRRVKSRPQHF. The DNA of the CDR3 is TGTGCCAGCAGTTTAGGTAGGAGGGTAAAGAGTCGGCCCCAGCATTTT. The chain has TRBV12-3 or TRBV12-4 and TRBJ1-5; D gene uncertain. The CDR3 is made up of 16 amino acids. V gave up 1 base and J gave up 9 bases, with 19 bases separating them.

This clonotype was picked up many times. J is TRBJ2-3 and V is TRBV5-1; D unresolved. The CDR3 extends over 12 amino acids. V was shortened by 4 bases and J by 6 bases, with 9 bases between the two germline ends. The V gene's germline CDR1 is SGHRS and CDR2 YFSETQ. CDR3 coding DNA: TGCGCCAGCAGCCTCGAGTCGGATACGCAGTATTTT. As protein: CASSLESDTQYF.

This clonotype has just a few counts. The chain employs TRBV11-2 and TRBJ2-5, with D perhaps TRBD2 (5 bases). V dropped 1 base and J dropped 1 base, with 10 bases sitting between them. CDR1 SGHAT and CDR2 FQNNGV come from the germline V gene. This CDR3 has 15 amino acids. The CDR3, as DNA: TGTGCCAGCAGCTTAGTAGCTAGCCTCCAAGAGACCCAGTACTTC. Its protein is CASSLVASLQETQYF.

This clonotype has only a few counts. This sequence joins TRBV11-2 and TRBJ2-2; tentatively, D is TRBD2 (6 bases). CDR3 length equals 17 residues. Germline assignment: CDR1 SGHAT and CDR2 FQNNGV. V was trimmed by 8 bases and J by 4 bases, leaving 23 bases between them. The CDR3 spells CASWNGATRGSTGELFF. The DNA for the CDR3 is TGTGCCAGCTGGAACGGGGCAACCCGGGGGAGCACCGGGGAGCTGTTTTTT.

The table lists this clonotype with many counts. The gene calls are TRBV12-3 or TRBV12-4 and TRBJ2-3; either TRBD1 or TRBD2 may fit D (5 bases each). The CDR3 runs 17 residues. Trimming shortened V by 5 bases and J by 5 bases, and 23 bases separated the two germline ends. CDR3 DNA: TGTGCCAGCAGTGCGAGTGGGGGTATACCTCCTCGAGATACGCAGTATTTT. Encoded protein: CASSASGGIPPRDTQYF.

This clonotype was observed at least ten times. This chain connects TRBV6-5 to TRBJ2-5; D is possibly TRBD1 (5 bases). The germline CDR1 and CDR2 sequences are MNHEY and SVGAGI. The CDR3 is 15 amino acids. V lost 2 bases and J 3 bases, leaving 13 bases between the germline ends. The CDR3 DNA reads TGTGCCAGCAGTTACGAAGGGGCTGCGGAAGAGACCCAGTACTTC. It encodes CASSYEGAAEETQYF.

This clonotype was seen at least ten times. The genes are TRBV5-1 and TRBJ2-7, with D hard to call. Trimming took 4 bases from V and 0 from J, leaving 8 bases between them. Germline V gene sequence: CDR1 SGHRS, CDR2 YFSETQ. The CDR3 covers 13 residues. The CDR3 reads CASSDGISYEQYF. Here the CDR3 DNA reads TGCGCCAGCAGCGACGGAATCTCCTACGAGCAGTACTTC.

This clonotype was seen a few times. The chain's CDR3 is CASYVGSTDTQYF. The CDR3 nucleotides are TGTGCCAGCTATGTGGGTTCCACAGATACGCAGTATTTT. The chain carries TRBV28 and TRBJ2-3; no clear D gene. V was clipped by 8 bases and J by 2 bases, with 11 bases between them. The CDR3 covers 13 residues. Germline CDR1 and CDR2: MDHEN and SYDVKM.

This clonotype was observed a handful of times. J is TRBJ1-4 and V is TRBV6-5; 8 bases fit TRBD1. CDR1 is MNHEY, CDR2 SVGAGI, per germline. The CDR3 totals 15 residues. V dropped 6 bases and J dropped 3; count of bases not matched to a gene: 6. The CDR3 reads CASRPTGQANEKLFF. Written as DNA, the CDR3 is TGTGCCAGCAGGCCCACGGGACAGGCTAATGAAAAACTGTTTTTT.

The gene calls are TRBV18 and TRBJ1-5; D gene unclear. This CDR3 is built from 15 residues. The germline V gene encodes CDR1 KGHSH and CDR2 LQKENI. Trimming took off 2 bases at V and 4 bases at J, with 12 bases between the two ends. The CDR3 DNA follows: TGTGCCAGCTCACCAGAAGCCGGGAGTAATCAGCCCCAGCATTTT. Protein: CASSPEAGSNQPQHF.

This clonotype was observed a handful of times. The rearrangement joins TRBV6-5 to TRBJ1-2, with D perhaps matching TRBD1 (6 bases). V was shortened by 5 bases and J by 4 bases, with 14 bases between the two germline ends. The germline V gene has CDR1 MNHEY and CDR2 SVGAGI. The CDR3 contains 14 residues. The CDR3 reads CASSLRDTFYGYTF. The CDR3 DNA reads TGTGCCAGCAGTCTGAGGGACACCTTCTATGGCTACACCTTC.

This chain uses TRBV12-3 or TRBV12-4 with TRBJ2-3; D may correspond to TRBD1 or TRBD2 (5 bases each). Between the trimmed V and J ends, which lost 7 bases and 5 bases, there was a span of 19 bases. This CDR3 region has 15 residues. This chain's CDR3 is CASISTWDDGDTQYF. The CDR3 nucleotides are TGTGCCAGCATCTCAACCTGGGACGATGGAGATACGCAGTATTTT.

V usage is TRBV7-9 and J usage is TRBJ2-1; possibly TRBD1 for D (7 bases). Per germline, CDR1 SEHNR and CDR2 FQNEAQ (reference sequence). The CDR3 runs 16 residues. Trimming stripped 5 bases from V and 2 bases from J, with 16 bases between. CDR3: CASSHQGDLAYNEQFF. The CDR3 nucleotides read TGTGCCAGCAGCCACCAGGGGGACTTGGCCTACAATGAGCAGTTCTTC.

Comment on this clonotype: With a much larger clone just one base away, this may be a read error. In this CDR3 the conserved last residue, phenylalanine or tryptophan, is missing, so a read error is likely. In DNA, the CDR3 is TGCGCCAGCAGCCGGAGCGTACACTACGAGCAGTACATC. This gives the protein CASSRSVHYEQYI. V is TRBV4-1 and J is TRBJ2-7; D unresolved. V was pared by 4 bases and J by 3 bases, with 10 bases between. The germline CDR1 and CDR2 sequences are MGHRA and YSYEKL. This CDR3 has 13 residues.

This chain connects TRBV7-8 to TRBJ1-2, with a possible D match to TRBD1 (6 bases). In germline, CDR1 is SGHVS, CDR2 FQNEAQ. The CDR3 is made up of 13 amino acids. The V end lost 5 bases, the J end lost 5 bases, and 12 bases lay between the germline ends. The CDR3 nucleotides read TGTGCCAGCAGCGCGGACAGCTTATATGGCTACACCTTC. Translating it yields CASSADSLYGYTF.

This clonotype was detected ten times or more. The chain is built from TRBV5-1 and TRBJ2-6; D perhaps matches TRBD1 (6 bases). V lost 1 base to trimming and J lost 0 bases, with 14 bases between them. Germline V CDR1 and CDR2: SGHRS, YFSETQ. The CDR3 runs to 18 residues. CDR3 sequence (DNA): TGCGCCAGCAGCTTGTATCTGACAGGAGGCTCTGGGGCCAACGTCCTGACTTTC. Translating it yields CASSLYLTGGSGANVLTF.

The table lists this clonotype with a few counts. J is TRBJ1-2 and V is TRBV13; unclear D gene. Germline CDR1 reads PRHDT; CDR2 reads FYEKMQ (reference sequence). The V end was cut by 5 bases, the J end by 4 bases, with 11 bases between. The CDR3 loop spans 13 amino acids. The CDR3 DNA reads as TGTGCCAGCAGCAATAGATACAGCTATGGCTACACCTTC. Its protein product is CASSNRYSYGYTF.

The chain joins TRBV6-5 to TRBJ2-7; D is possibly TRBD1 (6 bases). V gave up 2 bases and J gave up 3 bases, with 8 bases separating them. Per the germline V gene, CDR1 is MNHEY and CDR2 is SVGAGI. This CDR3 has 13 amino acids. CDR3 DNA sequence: TGTGCCAGCAGTTACGGGACAAACTACGAGCAGTACTTC. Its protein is CASSYGTNYEQYF.

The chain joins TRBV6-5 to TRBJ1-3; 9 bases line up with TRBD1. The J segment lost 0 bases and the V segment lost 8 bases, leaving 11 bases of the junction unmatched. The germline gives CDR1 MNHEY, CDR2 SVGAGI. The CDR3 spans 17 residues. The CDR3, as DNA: TGTGCCAGCCCCTACAGGACAGGGGAAAGCTCTGGAAACACCATATATTTT. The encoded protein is CASPYRTGESSGNTIYF.

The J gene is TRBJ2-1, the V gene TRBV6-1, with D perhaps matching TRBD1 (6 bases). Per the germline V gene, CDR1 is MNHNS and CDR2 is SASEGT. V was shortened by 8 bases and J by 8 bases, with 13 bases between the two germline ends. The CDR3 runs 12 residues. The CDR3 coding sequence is TGTGCCAGCTTTCAGGGGTATGATGAGCAGTTCTTC. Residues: CASFQGYDEQFF.

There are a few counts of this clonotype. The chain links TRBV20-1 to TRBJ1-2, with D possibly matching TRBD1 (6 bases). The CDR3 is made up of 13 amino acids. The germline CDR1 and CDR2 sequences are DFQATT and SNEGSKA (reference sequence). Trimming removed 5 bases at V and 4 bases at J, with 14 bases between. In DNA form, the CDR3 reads TGCAGTGCTGCGACAGGCAGGGTCTATGGCTACACCTTC. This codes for CSAATGRVYGYTF.

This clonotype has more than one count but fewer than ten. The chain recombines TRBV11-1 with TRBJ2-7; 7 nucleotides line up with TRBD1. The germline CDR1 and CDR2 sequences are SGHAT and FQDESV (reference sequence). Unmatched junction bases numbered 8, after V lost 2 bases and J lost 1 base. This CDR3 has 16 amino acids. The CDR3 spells CASSLSQQGSSYEQYF. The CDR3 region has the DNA TGTGCCAGCAGCTTATCACAACAGGGGTCTTCCTACGAGCAGTACTTC.

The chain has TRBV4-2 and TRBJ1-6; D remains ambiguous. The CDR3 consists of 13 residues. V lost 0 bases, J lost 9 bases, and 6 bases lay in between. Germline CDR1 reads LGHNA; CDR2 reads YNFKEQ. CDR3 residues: CASSQEPPSPLHF. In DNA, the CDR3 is TGTGCCAGCAGCCAAGAGCCTCCTTCACCCCTCCACTTT.

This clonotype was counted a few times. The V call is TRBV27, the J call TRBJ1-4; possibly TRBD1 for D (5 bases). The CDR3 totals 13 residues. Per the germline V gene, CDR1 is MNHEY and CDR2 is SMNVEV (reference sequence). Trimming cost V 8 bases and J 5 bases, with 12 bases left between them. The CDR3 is CASGRQGNEKLFF. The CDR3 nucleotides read TGTGCCAGCGGCAGGCAGGGAAATGAAAAACTGTTTTTT.

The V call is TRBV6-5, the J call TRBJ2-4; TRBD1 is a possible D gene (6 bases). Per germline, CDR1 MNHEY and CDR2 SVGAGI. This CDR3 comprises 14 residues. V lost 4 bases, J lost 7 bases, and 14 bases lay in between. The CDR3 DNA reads TGTGCCAGCAGTTTCCTGGGGGCCCAGAACATTCAGTACTTC. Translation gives CASSFLGAQNIQYF.

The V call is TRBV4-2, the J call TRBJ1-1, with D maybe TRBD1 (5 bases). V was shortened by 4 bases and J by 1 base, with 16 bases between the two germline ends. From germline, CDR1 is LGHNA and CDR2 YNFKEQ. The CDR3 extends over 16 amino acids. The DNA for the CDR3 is TGTGCCAGCAGCCGCGACGACAGTTACGGGAACACTGAAGCTTTCTTT. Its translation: CASSRDDSYGNTEAFF.

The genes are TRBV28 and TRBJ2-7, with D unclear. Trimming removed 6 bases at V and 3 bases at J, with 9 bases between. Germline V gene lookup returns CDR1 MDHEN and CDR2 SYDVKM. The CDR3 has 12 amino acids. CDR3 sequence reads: CASSSQFYEQYV. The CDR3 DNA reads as TGTGCCAGCAGCTCCCAATTCTACGAGCAGTACGTC.

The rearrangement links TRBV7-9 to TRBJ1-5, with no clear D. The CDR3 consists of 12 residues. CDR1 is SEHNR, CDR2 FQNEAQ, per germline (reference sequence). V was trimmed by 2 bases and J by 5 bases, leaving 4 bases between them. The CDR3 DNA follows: TGTGCCAGCAGCTTATTCGATCAGCCCCAGCATTTT. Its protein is CASSLFDQPQHF.

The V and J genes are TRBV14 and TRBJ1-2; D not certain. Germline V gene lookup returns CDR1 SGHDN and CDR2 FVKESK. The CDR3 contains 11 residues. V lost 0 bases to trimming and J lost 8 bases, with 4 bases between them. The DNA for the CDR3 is TGTGCCAGCAGCCAAGATAGGGGCTACACCTTC. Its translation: CASSQDRGYTF. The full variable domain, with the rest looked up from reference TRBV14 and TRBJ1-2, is EAGVTQFPSHSVIEKGQTVTLRCDPISGHDNLYWYRRVMGKEIKFLLHFVKESKQDESGMPNNRFLAERTGGTYSTLKVQPAELEDSGVYFCASSQDRGYTFGSGTRLTVV.